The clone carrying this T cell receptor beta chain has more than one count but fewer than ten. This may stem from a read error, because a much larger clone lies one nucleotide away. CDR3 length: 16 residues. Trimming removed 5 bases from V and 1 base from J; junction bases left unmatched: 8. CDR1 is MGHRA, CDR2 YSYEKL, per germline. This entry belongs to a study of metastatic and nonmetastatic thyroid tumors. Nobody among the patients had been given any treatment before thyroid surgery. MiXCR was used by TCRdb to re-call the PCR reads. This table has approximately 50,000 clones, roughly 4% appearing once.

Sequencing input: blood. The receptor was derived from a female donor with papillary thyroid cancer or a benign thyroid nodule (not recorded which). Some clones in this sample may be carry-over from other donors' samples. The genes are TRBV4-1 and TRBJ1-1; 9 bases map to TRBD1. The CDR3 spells CASSKTGDRANTEAFF. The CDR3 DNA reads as TGCGCCAGCAGCAAAACGGGGGACAGGGCGAACACTGAAGCTTTCTTT.